The clone carrying this T cell receptor (beta chain) is labeled as medium-sized. The antigen remains unidentified. This sample is drawn from a study of early T cells in non-severe SARS-CoV-2 infection. Background on the study: Sequenced material consisted of bulk RNA (from unsorted whole blood), and chains were unpaired.

Unique molecular identifiers tagged individual cDNA molecules. TCRdb recomputed calls from the 5' RACE reads with MiXCR, one row per CDR3 protein. This sample has about 27,000 distinct CDR3 sequences, with roughly 5.6% found just once. Findings and limits, study-wide: Using VDJdb, the matching emphasized anti-spike CD8 responses while missing private and CD4 specificities.

This clonotype originated in an adult who was a healthcare worker with PCR-confirmed SARS-CoV-2 infection or an uninfected control (not recorded which). The specimen was whole blood.

The CDR3 DNA reads as TGTGCCACCTCCACCCGGGACAGTCCCTATAATGAAAAACTGTTTTTT. This translates into CATSTRDSPYNEKLFF. The chain links TRBV28 to TRBJ1-4, with 7 bases matching TRBD1. Trimming at V came to 10 bases and at J to 4 bases, leaving 15 bases not matched to a gene. Looked up from germline, CDR1 is MDHEN and CDR2 is SYDVKM. The CDR3 spans 16 residues. The variable domain in full, with the rest retrieved from reference TRBV28 and TRBJ1-4, is DVKVTQSSRYLVKRTGEKVFLECVQDMDHENMFWYRQDPGLGLRLIYFSYDVKMKEKGDIPEGYSVSREKKERFSLILESASTNQTSMYLCATSTRDSPYNEKLFFGSGTQLSVL.